These T cell receptor beta chains were read from a single sample in a study of identical twins. TCRdb recomputed calls from the 5' RACE reads with MiXCR, one row per CDR3 protein. This sample has 200,000 to 250,000 distinct CDR3 sequences, with approximately 8.3% found just once. The sample was also reused in another study, on yellow fever vaccine responses in identical twins.

The sequenced sample was memory (CD45RO+) T cells sorted from blood. These receptor sequences come from a woman aged 18-35 years in good health. CDR3s include the opening cysteine and the closing phenylalanine or tryptophan. The D gene is left open where the match is weak. Clone size is shown for a subset of rows, as once, few, many or a class of expanded clone.

TRBJ1-5	many	TRBV2	.	CASNPQASGNQPQHF	TGTGCCAGCAACCCCCAGGCGAGCGGCAATCAGCCCCAGCATTTT
TRBJ2-2	many	TRBV7-3	TRBD1	CASSGQGNSGELFF	TGTGCCAGCAGTGGACAGGGAAATTCCGGGGAGCTGTTTTTT
TRBJ2-1	many	TRBV7-2	.	CASSLVRGPYNEQFF	TGTGCCAGCAGCTTAGTTCGGGGCCCTTACAATGAGCAGTTCTTC
TRBJ2-6	many	TRBV10-3	.	CAIRADRNNSGANVLTF	TGTGCCATCAGGGCGGACAGAAACAACTCTGGGGCCAACGTCCTGACTTTC
TRBJ1-1	few	TRBV6-2/TRBV6-3	.	CASSTHAGGEGAFF	TGTGCCAGCAGCACCCATGCGGGGGGCGAAGGAGCTTTCTTT
TRBJ1-2	few	TRBV9	.	CASSVDEGGGYTF	TGTGCCAGCAGCGTAGACGAAGGGGGAGGCTACACCTTC
TRBJ1-2	.	TRBV30	TRBD1	CAWSVKHRGGYGYTF	TGTGCCTGGAGTGTGAAACACAGGGGAGGCTATGGCTACACCTTC
TRBJ2-1	many	TRBV24-1	TRBD1	CATSDTVPRTGWDNEQFF	TGTGCCACCAGTGACACAGTCCCCCGGACAGGGTGGGACAATGAGCAGTTCTTC
TRBJ2-3	few	TRBV12-5	TRBD2	CASGPGGALTDTQYF	TGTGCTAGTGGTCCCGGGGGGGCTCTCACAGATACGCAGTATTTT
TRBJ1-4	.	TRBV6-1	TRBD1	CASSRQGLDNEKLFF	TGTGCCAGCAGTCGACAGGGTCTTGATAATGAAAAACTGTTTTTT
TRBJ2-7	many	TRBV6-2/TRBV6-3	.	CASSYARAYEQYF	TGTGCCAGCAGTTACGCAAGAGCCTACGAGCAGTACTTC
TRBJ2-1	.	TRBV10-3	TRBD2	CAIRGGSGTSYNEQFF	TGTGCCATCAGAGGTGGTAGCGGGACCTCCTACAATGAGCAGTTCTTC
TRBJ2-1	many	TRBV10-2	TRBD2	CASSEPKLAGGLTEQFF	TGCGCCAGCAGTGAGCCCAAACTAGCGGGAGGGTTGACTGAGCAGTTCTTC
TRBJ1-1	.	TRBV6-4	TRBD1	CASSDPLSYRGLAFF	TGTGCCAGCAGTGACCCCCTTTCTTATAGGGGGCTGGCTTTCTTT
TRBJ2-1	many	TRBV9	TRBD2	CASSTGTSAYNEQFF	TGTGCCAGCAGCACAGGGACTAGCGCCTACAATGAGCAGTTCTTC
TRBJ1-2	many	TRBV7-9	.	CASRGTGTNYGYTF	TGTGCCAGCAGGGGAACAGGGACTAACTATGGCTACACCTTC
TRBJ2-2	many	TRBV29-1	.	CSVGNSGELFF	TGCAGCGTTGGGAATTCCGGGGAGCTGTTTTTT
TRBJ1-4	.	TRBV7-8	.	CASSFGRGEKLFF	TGTGCCAGCAGCTTTGGACGGGGTGAAAAACTGTTTTTT
TRBJ2-3	many	TRBV14	.	CASSQERVGDTQYF	TGTGCCAGCAGCCAAGAAAGGGTTGGAGATACGCAGTATTTT
TRBJ2-7	many	TRBV5-1	.	CASSRRSSYEQYF	TGCGCCAGCAGCCGTCGCAGCTCCTACGAGCAGTACTTC
TRBJ2-5	few	TRBV12-3/TRBV12-4	.	CASSLTRGRGELQTQYF	TGTGCCAGCAGTTTAACGAGGGGCCGCGGCGAACTCCAGACCCAGTACTTC
TRBJ2-3	.	TRBV4-3	.	CASSQDVSTDTQYF	TGCGCCAGCAGCCAAGACGTCTCCACAGATACGCAGTATTTT
TRBJ1-6	.	TRBV30	.	CAWSVSRTRSPLHF	TGTGCCTGGAGTGTATCCCGCACTAGGTCACCCCTCCACTTT
TRBJ2-1	.	TRBV29-1	.	CSVVFRGPPKQFF	TGCAGCGTTGTCTTCCGGGGTCCTCCAAAGCAGTTCTTC
TRBJ2-2	many	TRBV12-3/TRBV12-4	.	CASRGTGELFF	TGTGCCAGTCGGGGGACCGGGGAGCTGTTTTTT
TRBJ2-7	once	TRBV6-2/TRBV6-3	TRBD2	CASSWTSGRVYF	TGTGCCAGCAGTTGGACTAGCGGGAGGGTGTACTTC
TRBJ1-4	few	TRBV20-1	.	CSAQGQGEKLFF	TGCAGTGCCCAGGGCCAGGGGGAAAAACTGTTTTTT
TRBJ2-3	few	TRBV15	.	CATSRDLGAVGTDTQYF	TGTGCCACCAGCAGAGATCTAGGGGCGGTTGGCACAGATACGCAGTATTTT
TRBJ1-1	few	TRBV9	.	CASSRPGVTEAFF	TGTGCCAGCAGCCGACCTGGGGTAACTGAAGCTTTCTTT
TRBJ1-2	.	TRBV7-2	TRBD1	CASSLGGGQYGYTF	TGTGCCAGCAGCTTAGGAGGGGGCCAATATGGCTACACCTTC
TRBJ2-7	many	TRBV5-1	.	CASSLRTGEQYF	TGCGCCAGCAGCTTGCGGACGGGGGAGCAGTACTTC
TRBJ2-2	few	TRBV19	.	CASSIFRGYTGELFF	TGTGCCAGTAGTATATTCAGGGGTTACACCGGGGAGCTGTTTTTT
TRBJ2-5	few	TRBV4-1	.	CASSRQFGEVGETQYF	TGCGCCAGCAGCCGCCAGTTTGGGGAGGTGGGAGAGACCCAGTACTTC
TRBJ2-1	.	TRBV27	TRBD2	CASSSPGTSASYEQFF	TGTGCCAGCAGTTCGCCCGGGACTAGCGCGAGTTATGAGCAGTTCTTC
TRBJ1-3	.	TRBV28	.	CASSALRLRRGNTIYF	TGTGCCAGCAGTGCCCTGAGGCTCCGAAGAGGAAACACCATATATTTT
TRBJ2-7	few	TRBV11-2	.	CASSFQPGEQYF	TGTGCCAGCAGCTTTCAACCGGGAGAGCAGTACTTC
TRBJ1-4	many	TRBV15	.	CATSREAASNEKLFF	TGTGCCACCAGCAGAGAAGCGGCCTCCAATGAAAAACTGTTTTTT
TRBJ2-2	.	TRBV2	TRBD1	CASTRTGRTGELFF	TGTGCCAGCACCAGGACAGGGCGCACCGGGGAGCTGTTTTTT
TRBJ2-1	few	TRBV5-6	TRBD1	CASSPDRSSYNEQFF	TGTGCCAGCAGCCCGGACAGGAGCTCCTACAATGAGCAGTTCTTC
TRBJ2-2	many	TRBV9	.	CASSVASAGTGELFF	TGTGCCAGCAGCGTGGCCAGTGCCGGCACCGGGGAGCTGTTTTTT
TRBJ1-2	few	TRBV7-2	.	CASSFTGSAYGYTF	TGTGCCAGCAGTTTCACAGGGTCGGCCTATGGCTACACCTTC